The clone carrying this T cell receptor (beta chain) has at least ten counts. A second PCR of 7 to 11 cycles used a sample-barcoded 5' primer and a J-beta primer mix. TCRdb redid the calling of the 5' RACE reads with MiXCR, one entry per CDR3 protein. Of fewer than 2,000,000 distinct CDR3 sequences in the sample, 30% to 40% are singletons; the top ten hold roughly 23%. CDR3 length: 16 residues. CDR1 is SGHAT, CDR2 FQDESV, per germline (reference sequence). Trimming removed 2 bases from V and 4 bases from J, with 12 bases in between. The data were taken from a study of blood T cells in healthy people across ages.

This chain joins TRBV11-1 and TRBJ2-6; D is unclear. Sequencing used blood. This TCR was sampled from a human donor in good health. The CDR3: CASSLFSGSGANVLTF. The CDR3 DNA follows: TGTGCCAGCAGCTTATTTTCAGGTTCAGGGGCCAACGTCCTGACTTTC.